The present TCR beta chain was sequenced within a study of early T cells in non-severe SARS-CoV-2 infection. The germline CDR1 and CDR2 sequences are MNHEY and SMNVEV (reference sequence). Germline trimming cut 3 bases from V and 4 bases from J; bases unmatched to any gene: 4. The CDR3 is made up of 14 amino acids. Unique molecular identifiers tagged individual cDNA molecules. TCRdb reprocessed the 5' RACE reads via MiXCR and lists one record per CDR3 protein. The repertoire holds approximately 89,000 distinct CDR3 sequences, with about 14% as singletons. This clonotype was seen only a few times. This chain connects TRBV27 to TRBJ2-7; 9 nucleotides line up with TRBD1. Sequencing was done on a sample of whole blood. This TCR was sampled from an adult who was a healthcare worker with PCR-confirmed SARS-CoV-2 infection or an uninfected control (not recorded which). The CDR3 DNA sequence: TGTGCCAGCAGTTTGGGACAGGGCAGGTACGAGCAGTACTTC. It encodes CASSLGQGRYEQYF.